Included here is one T cell receptor (beta chain) sequence, with context. This clone's antigen is unknown. Per-base qualities were not stored, and no clone one base away is much larger. This entry belongs to a study of blood T cell repertoires in COVID-19 (dated by TCRdb to about 2020). Turning to the overall study: The collaborator samples originated in the United States, Italy and Spain and spanned the acute and convalescent phases of COVID-19. The samples were drawn from two sources: the first 160 participants of the ongoing ImmuneRACE study, and 1,000 to 1,500 subjects contributed by 6 global collaborators. The material from the prospective study consisted of cDNA or gDNA derived from T cells, B-cell-depleted T cells, or PBMCs. Deeply sampled blood TCRbeta repertoires from subjects exposed to, actively infected with, or recovered from COVID-19 were included in the dataset. Where available, HLA class I and class II types were obtained from metadata supplied by the sample provider rather than from assay-based typing. The repertoires were released in a freely available public database meant as a resource for research on the immune response to SARS-CoV-2. Sample metadata almost always included a de-identified subject ID, COVID-19 status, age in years and sex.

TCRbeta CDR3 regions were amplified from genomic DNA by means of the immunoSEQ Assay, a bias-controlled multiplex PCR. For the original study's pipeline: Within the assay, amplification of reference gene primers was used to estimate how many nucleated cells each sample contained. To quantify the absolute abundance of each unique TCRbeta CDR3 rearrangement, sequence reads were collapsed and filtered. For each sample, productive Simpson clonality was calculated by taking the square root of Simpson's diversity index across productive rearrangements. The immuneACCESS repertoire file appears here via TCRdb, limited to in-frame rearrangements. These files lack a portion of the clones; in checked studies, under half of the deficit traces to unresolved V genes, and the cause of the others is not known. The V and J calls and the clone size are those of that table, but D and trimming were determined from the DNA. The sample data list around 60,000 clones, and approximately 77% of these were observed just once. 32% of the sample is taken by the ten largest.

What the study reported, not specific to this receptor: The quantity of clinical and demographic metadata differed by source and by participant and was supplied without curation.

Compared with germline, V lacks 1 base and J lacks 5 bases; bases without a gene match: 9. The CDR1 and CDR2 encoded by the germline V gene (reference sequence) are SGHKS and YYEKEE. From its cysteine to its phenylalanine, the CDR3 spans 17 amino acids. Only the CDR3 part of the read is kept: 51 bases, read in frame from the first base. The collaborating institutions used their own protocols to collect whole blood in K2EDTA tubes. For TCRbeta analysis, collaborator samples were shipped as frozen whole blood, as isolated PBMCs, or as DNA extracted from either sample type. Specimen: peripheral blood. This sequence originates from a human donor in a cohort sampled during active COVID-19. Rearrangement joined TRBV5-5 to TRBJ2-3; 11 of the junction bases match TRBD1. The DNA is as follows: TGTGCCAGCAGCTTGCGGGTTGGACAGGGGGCAGAAGATACGCAGTATTTT. Translated, it gives CASSLRVGQGAEDTQYF. The entire variable domain, with the stretches around the CDR3 drawn from the reference TRBV5-5 and TRBJ2-3 proteins, is DAGVTQSPTHLIKTRGQQVTLRCSPISGHKSVSWYQQVLGQGPQFIFQYYEKEERGRGNFPDRFSARQFPNYSSELNVNALLLGDSALYLCASSLRVGQGAEDTQYFGPGTRLTVL.